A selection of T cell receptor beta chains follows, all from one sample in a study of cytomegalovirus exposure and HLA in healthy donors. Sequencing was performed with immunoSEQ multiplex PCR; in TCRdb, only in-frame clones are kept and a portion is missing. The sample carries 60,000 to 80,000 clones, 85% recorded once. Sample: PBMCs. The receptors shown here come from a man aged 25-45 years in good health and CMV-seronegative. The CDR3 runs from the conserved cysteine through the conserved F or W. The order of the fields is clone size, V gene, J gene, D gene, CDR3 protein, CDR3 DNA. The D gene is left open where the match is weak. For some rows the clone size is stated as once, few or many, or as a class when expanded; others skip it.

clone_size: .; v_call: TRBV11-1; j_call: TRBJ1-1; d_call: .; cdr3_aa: CASSHRENTEAFF; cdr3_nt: TGTGCCAGCAGCCACAGGGAGAATACTGAAGCTTTCTTT
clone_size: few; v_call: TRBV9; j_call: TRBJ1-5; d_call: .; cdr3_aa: CASSVVGGGPQHF; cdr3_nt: TGTGCCAGCAGCGTAGTCGGGGGAGGTCCCCAGCATTTT
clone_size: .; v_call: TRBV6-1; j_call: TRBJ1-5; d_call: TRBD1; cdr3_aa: CATGQEGQPQHF; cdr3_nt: TGTGCCACAGGACAGGAGGGTCAGCCCCAGCATTTT
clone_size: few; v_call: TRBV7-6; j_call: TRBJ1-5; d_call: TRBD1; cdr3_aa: CASSLVPGGADSNQPQHF; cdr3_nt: TGTGCCAGCAGCTTAGTGCCAGGGGGTGCGGATAGCAATCAGCCCCAGCATTTT
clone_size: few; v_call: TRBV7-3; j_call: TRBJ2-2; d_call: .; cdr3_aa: CASSDTLGDGELFF; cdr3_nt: TGTGCCAGCAGCGACACTCTAGGGGACGGGGAGCTGTTTTTT
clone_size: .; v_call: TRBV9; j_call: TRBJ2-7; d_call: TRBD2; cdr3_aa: CASSVGGGGTYEQYF; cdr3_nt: TGTGCCAGCAGCGTAGGGGGCGGGGGAACCTACGAGCAGTACTTC
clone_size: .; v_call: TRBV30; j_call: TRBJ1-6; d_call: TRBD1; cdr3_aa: CAYLRQGDSPLHF; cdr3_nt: TGTGCCTACCTAAGACAGGGTGATTCACCCCTCCACTTT
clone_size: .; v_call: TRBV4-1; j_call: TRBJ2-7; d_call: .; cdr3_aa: CASSQAPGRGTYEQYF; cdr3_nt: TGCGCCAGCAGCCAAGCCCCGGGACGGGGGACCTACGAGCAGTACTTC
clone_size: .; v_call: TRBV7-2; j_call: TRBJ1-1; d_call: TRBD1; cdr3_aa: CASSFKGAVTEAFF; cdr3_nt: TGTGCCAGCAGCTTCAAGGGGGCGGTGACTGAAGCTTTCTTT
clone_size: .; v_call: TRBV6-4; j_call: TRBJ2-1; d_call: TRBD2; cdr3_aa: CASSASAGGLYEQFF; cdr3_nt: TGTGCCAGCAGTGCTTCAGCGGGGGGGCTCTATGAGCAGTTCTTC
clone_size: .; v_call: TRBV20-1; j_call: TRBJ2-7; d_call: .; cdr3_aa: CSARTGPEQYF; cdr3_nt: TGCAGTGCTCGAACAGGGCCTGAGCAGTACTTC
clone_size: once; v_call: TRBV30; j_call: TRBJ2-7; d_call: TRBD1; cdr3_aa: CAWGQENWGQYF; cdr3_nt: TGTGCCTGGGGACAGGAAAACTGGGGGCAGTACTTC
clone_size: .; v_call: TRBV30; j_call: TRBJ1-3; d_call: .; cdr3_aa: CAWRTGMGNTIYF; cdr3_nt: TGTGCCTGGAGGACAGGCATGGGAAACACCATATATTTT
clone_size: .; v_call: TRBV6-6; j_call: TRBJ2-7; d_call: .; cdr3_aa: CASSSRTGSYEQYF; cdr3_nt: TGTGCCAGCAGTAGCCGGACTGGGAGCTACGAGCAGTACTTC
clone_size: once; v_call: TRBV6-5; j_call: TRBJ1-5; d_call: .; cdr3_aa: CASSRGDLALIEHF; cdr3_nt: TGTGCCAGCAGCCGTGGGGACTTAGCACTTATAGAGCATTTT
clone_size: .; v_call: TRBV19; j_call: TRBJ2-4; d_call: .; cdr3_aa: CASSLTGPTTPSLAKNIQYF; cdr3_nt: TGTGCCAGTAGTCTTACAGGACCCACGACTCCGTCTTTGGCCAAAAACATTCAGTACTTC